Listed below are T cell receptor beta chains from one sample, sequenced in a study of T cells in Graves' hyperthyroidism and ophthalmopathy. Via MiXCR, TCRdb re-called the multiplex PCR reads, giving one row per CDR3 protein. The sample carries approximately 700,000 distinct CDR3 sequences, 45% recorded once. The sample comprised peripheral blood or thyroid tissue (not recorded which). The receptors were sampled from an adult man with Graves' disease, either hyperthyroidism or ophthalmopathy (not recorded which). The CDR3 runs from the conserved cysteine through the conserved F or W. D genes are given only for firm matches. Rows may omit the clone size; those that give it use once, few, many or a size class.

J gene | CDR3 length | D gene | clone size | V gene | CDR3 DNA | CDR3 protein
TRBJ1-5 | 15 | - | - | TRBV2 | TGTGCCAGCAGTGCTATCCAAGGGGCCAATCAGCCCCAGCATTTT | CASSAIQGANQPQHF
TRBJ1-5 | 14 | - | - | TRBV12-3/TRBV12-4 | TGTGCCAGCAGTCCAGGGGTAGGGGATCAGCCCCAGCATTTT | CASSPGVGDQPQHF
TRBJ2-7 | 14 | - | few | TRBV24-1 | TGTGCCAGCAGTCCCGGACTGAGCTCCTACGGGCAGTACTTC | CASSPGLSSYGQYF
TRBJ2-5 | 16 | TRBD2 | - | TRBV7-9 | TGTGCCAGCAGCTTCTACAATAGCGGGGGGCAAGAGACCCAGTACTTC | CASSFYNSGGQETQYF
TRBJ1-3 | 15 | TRBD1 | - | TRBV25-1 | TGTGCCAGCACCCGGACAGGCAGCTCTGGAAACACCATATATTTT | CASTRTGSSGNTIYF
TRBJ1-1 | 14 | - | - | TRBV7-8 | TGTGCCAGCAGTTTTGACAGTAGATCCACTGAAGCTTTCTTT | CASSFDSRSTEAFF
TRBJ2-2 | 10 | - | - | TRBV20-1 | TGCAGCGTCGCGGTCGGGGAGCTGTTTTTT | CSVAVGELFF
TRBJ1-6 | 15 | - | many | TRBV5-1 | TGCGCCAGCAGACCGACGGAGACTTCTAATTCACCCCTCCACTTT | CASRPTETSNSPLHF
TRBJ1-6 | 11 | - | - | TRBV2 | TGTGCCAGCAGTGACCCGACAGCGCTCCACTTT | CASSDPTALHF
TRBJ1-6 | 15 | - | - | TRBV12-3/TRBV12-4 | TGTGCTAGTGGTTTGGACGGTCCCAAAAATTCACCCCTCCACTTT | CASGLDGPKNSPLHF
TRBJ1-4 | 13 | TRBD1 | - | TRBV2 | TGTGCCAGCAGTGGGGACAGGGACGGAAAACTGTTTTTT | CASSGDRDGKLFF
TRBJ1-2 | 15 | - | - | TRBV24-1 | TGTGCCACCAGCTCCGAACGAGGACGGGACTATGGCTACACCTTC | CATSSERGRDYGYTF
TRBJ2-7 | 18 | - | - | TRBV6-5 | TGTGCCAGCAGTTCCCCCGTCCCCCGGGGGCAAGCGTCATTCGAGCAGTACTTC | CASSSPVPRGQASFEQYF
TRBJ1-4 | 17 | - | few | TRBV5-1 | TGCGCCAGCAGCAACCGGGCCATATCGCGGGAAAATGAAAAACTGTTTTTT | CASSNRAISRENEKLFF
TRBJ1-1 | 14 | - | many | TRBV2 | TGTGCCAGCAGTGAGGAGATGGGGAACACTGAAGCTTTCTTT | CASSEEMGNTEAFF
TRBJ1-6 | 15 | - | - | TRBV10-3 | TGTGCCATCAGTGAGTGGCAGGGGCGAAATTCACCCCTCCACTTT | CAISEWQGRNSPLHF